The 31 T cell receptor beta chains listed next were all sequenced from one sample in a study of CD8 T cells in Susac syndrome. The authors reverse transcribed 0.5 to 1 ug RNA with random hexamers. TCRdb itself ran the immunoSEQ multiplex PCR reads through MiXCR, one entry per CDR3 protein. Of roughly 150,000 distinct CDR3 sequences listed, approximately 92% are singletons. The material sequenced was CD4+ T cells from PBMCs. These receptors all come from a human donor in good health.

This sequence joins TRBV7-9 and TRBJ2-6; D possibly corresponds to TRBD1 (6 bases). Trimming shortened V by 6 bases and J by 0 bases, and 12 bases separated the two germline ends. The CDR3 sequence is 16 residues long. In germline, CDR1 is SEHNR, CDR2 FQNEAQ (reference sequence). The DNA for the CDR3 is TGTGCCAGCAGTATTGGGGGCAGCTCTGGGGCCAACGTCCTGACTTTC. This codes for CASSIGGSSGANVLTF.

V is TRBV3-1 and J is TRBJ1-1; 9 nucleotides match TRBD1. CDR1 and CDR2 from the germline V gene are LGHDT and YNNKEL (reference sequence). The V segment lost 1 base and the J segment 4 bases; nucleotides outside the gene matches: 7. CDR3 length equals 16 residues. CDR3 DNA sequence: TGTGCCAGCAGCCAAGGGACAGGGGCTTTCGGCACTGAAGCTTTCTTT. This encodes CASSQGTGAFGTEAFF.

This chain uses TRBV5-1 with TRBJ1-6, with D maybe TRBD1 (6 bases). The CDR3 has 15 amino acids. Germline lookup yields CDR1 SGHRS and CDR2 YFSETQ. With 3 bases removed from V and 3 bases from J, the gap between germline ends came to 10 bases. This CDR3 is CASSSGTHYNSPLHF. The CDR3 nucleotides read TGCGCCAGCAGCTCCGGGACACACTATAATTCACCCCTCCACTTT.

The V and J genes are TRBV7-8 and TRBJ2-7; TRBD1 is a possible D gene (6 bases). Trimming left V 2 bases short and J 3 bases short, with 14 bases between. Germline CDR1 SGHVS, CDR2 FQNEAQ. The CDR3 length is 15 residues. The DNA for the CDR3 is TGTGCCAGCAGCTTAAGTGGGACATCCTTCTACGAGCAGTACTTC. As protein: CASSLSGTSFYEQYF.

The chain carries TRBV20-1 and TRBJ1-1; D not certain. Trimming pared 6 bases from V and 1 base from J, leaving 9 bases between. This CDR3 is built from 12 residues. The germline V gene has CDR1 DFQATT and CDR2 SNEGSKA (reference sequence). CDR3 loop: CSAVEGNTEAFF. DNA of the CDR3: TGCAGTGCCGTTGAGGGGAACACTGAAGCTTTCTTT.

The chain employs TRBV29-1 and TRBJ2-5, with 8 bases identical to TRBD1. Trimming removed 3 bases from V and 5 bases from J; junction bases left unmatched: 5. The CDR3 runs to 13 residues. CDR1 is SQVTM, CDR2 ANQGSEA, per germline. CDR3 loop: CSVDRGLGETQYF. DNA of the CDR3: TGCAGCGTTGACAGGGGGCTGGGCGAGACCCAGTACTTC.

The genes are TRBV6-1 and TRBJ1-2; 7 nucleotides match TRBD1. CDR3 length: 14 amino acids. The junction had 9 bases not matched to a gene; V was cut back by 6 bases and J by 5 bases. From germline, CDR1 is MNHNS and CDR2 SASEGT. This CDR3 reads CASRTPGQLYGYTF. The CDR3, as DNA: TGTGCCAGCAGAACCCCGGGACAGCTGTATGGCTACACCTTC.

Points on this clonotype: One junction end does not reproduce the germline sequence, and a read error may be involved. The chain has TRBV29-1 and TRBJ2-1; D might be TRBD1 or TRBD2, each matching 6 bases. There are 11 residues in the CDR3. Germline V gene data show CDR1 as SQVTM and CDR2 as ANQGSEA. The CDR3 region has the DNA TGCAGCGTTAAAGACGGAGGGGGGCAGTTCTTC. Residues: CSVKDGGGQFF.

The gene calls are TRBV9 and TRBJ2-7; 9 nucleotides agree with TRBD1. This CDR3 is 14 amino acids long. V lost 4 bases and J lost 7; bases outside the gene matches: 9. Germline V gene sequence: CDR1 SGDLS, CDR2 YYNGEE. CDR3 in amino acids: CASSQSGTGREQYF. The CDR3 coding sequence is TGTGCCAGCAGCCAATCCGGGACAGGGAGGGAGCAGTACTTC.

V is TRBV12-5 and J is TRBJ2-6, with D hard to call. The CDR3 extends over 14 amino acids. Germline V gene lookup returns CDR1 LGHNT and CDR2 FRNRAP. DNA for the CDR3: TGTGCCTCCAAAGGTGGGCCTGGGGCCAACGTCCTGACTTTC. Translated: CASKGGPGANVLTF.

The V and J genes are TRBV20-1 and TRBJ2-7; weak D call: TRBD2 (6 bases). This CDR3 has 14 residues. Germline CDR1 and CDR2: DFQATT and SNEGSKA (reference sequence). Trimming left V 6 bases short and J 3 bases short, with 18 bases between. CDR3 protein: CSAYGTPSGYEQYF. The CDR3, as DNA: TGCAGTGCCTATGGGACTCCCTCGGGCTACGAGCAGTACTTC.

The rearrangement joins TRBV3-1 to TRBJ1-1, with D hard to call. The V end lost 0 bases, the J end lost 7 bases, and 12 bases lay between the germline ends. The CDR3 contains 14 residues. Germline CDR1 is LGHDT and CDR2 is YNNKEL (reference sequence). The CDR3 nucleotides are TGTGCCAGCAGCCAAGAACGGTGGCGGGGTGAAGCTTTCTTT. Protein: CASSQERWRGEAFF.

There are a few counts of this clonotype. The CDR3 is CASSFSGVTDTQYF. The CDR3 bases are TGTGCCAGCAGCTTTTCCGGAGTCACAGATACGCAGTATTTT. The J gene is TRBJ2-3, the V gene TRBV7-9; D ambiguous. This CDR3 has 14 amino acids. Germline assignment: CDR1 SEHNR and CDR2 FQNEAQ (reference sequence). V was pared by 3 bases and J by 2 bases, with 9 bases between.

The CDR3 region has the DNA TGCAGCGTTGCTCCCCGGTTAAGGCAGGACACTGAAGCTTTCTTT. It codes for CSVAPRLRQDTEAFF. The genes are TRBV29-1 and TRBJ1-1; D gene uncertain. The germline gives CDR1 SQVTM, CDR2 ANQGSEA. The CDR3 runs to 15 residues. Trimming took off 4 bases at V and 3 bases at J, with 18 bases between the two ends.

This CDR3 reads CASSHTTAGYGNIQYF. Written as DNA, the CDR3 is TGTGCCAGCAGCCATACGACAGCGGGATATGGAAACATTCAGTACTTC. This chain uses TRBV3-1 with TRBJ2-4; 7 positions agree with TRBD2. V shed 3 bases and J 6 bases; nucleotides not matched to a gene: 11. This CDR3 is 16 amino acids long. Germline loops: CDR1 LGHDT, CDR2 YNNKEL (reference sequence).

J is TRBJ2-7 and V is TRBV6-6, with D hard to call. CDR1 and CDR2 from the germline V gene are MNHNY and SVGAGI (reference sequence). This CDR3 comprises 12 residues. V lost 6 bases and J lost 3, with 9 bases in between. CDR3 sequence: CASSPVGYEQYF. DNA of the CDR3: TGTGCCAGCAGCCCTGTTGGCTACGAGCAGTACTTC.

The V call is TRBV7-9, the J call TRBJ2-5, with TRBD2 matching 9 bases. CDR3 size: 16 residues. In germline, CDR1 is SEHNR, CDR2 FQNEAQ (reference sequence). Trimming took 2 bases from V and 2 from J; bases not matched to a gene: 6. CDR3 coding DNA: TGTGCCAGCAGCTTAAATCCTAGCGGGGTTCAAGAGACCCAGTACTTC. Translated, it gives CASSLNPSGVQETQYF. Based on the CDR3 plus reference TRBV7-9 and TRBJ2-5, the full variable domain is DTGVSQNPRHKITKRGQNVTFRCDPISEHNRLYWYRQTLGQGPEFLTYFQNEAQLEKSRLLSDRFSAERPKGSFSTLEIQRTEQGDSAMYLCASSLNPSGVQETQYFGPGTRLLVL.

J is TRBJ2-3 and V is TRBV19, with D maybe TRBD1 (7 bases). This CDR3 contains 13 residues. V lost 10 bases to trimming and J lost 4 bases, with 15 bases between them. The V gene's germline CDR1 is LNHDA and CDR2 SQIVND (reference sequence). CDR3: CATSPGGPDTQYF. Here the CDR3 DNA reads TGTGCCACCTCACCAGGGGGGCCAGATACGCAGTATTTT. Drawing the rest from reference TRBV19 and TRBJ2-3, the complete variable domain is DGGITQSPKYLFRKEGQNVTLSCEQNLNHDAMYWYRQDPGQGLRLIYYSQIVNDFQKGDIAEGYSVSREKKESFPLTVTSAQKNPTAFYLCATSPGGPDTQYFGPGTRLTVL.

This chain links TRBV7-3 with TRBJ2-7; TRBD2 aligns across 11 bases. This CDR3 has 15 amino acids. Germline CDR1 reads SGHTA; CDR2 reads FQGTGA. The V segment lost 3 bases and the J segment 2 bases; nucleotides outside the gene matches: 3. CDR3 DNA sequence: TGTGCCAGCAGCTTTTTTAGCGGGGGGGCCTACGAGCAGTACTTC. Its protein product is CASSFFSGGAYEQYF.

The V and J genes are TRBV18 and TRBJ1-5; D gene ambiguous. This CDR3 is built from 12 residues. The germline V gene encodes CDR1 KGHSH and CDR2 LQKENI. V was shortened by 6 bases and J by 8 bases, with 11 bases between the two germline ends. The CDR3 region has the DNA TGTGCCAGCTCTACCTCAGCAGAGCCCCAGCATTTT. This codes for CASSTSAEPQHF. Full variable domain (outside the CDR3, taken from reference TRBV18 and TRBJ1-5): NAGVMQNPRHLVRRRGQEARLRCSPMKGHSHVYWYRQLPEEGLKFMVYLQKENIIDESGMPKERFSAEFPKEGPSILRIQQVVRGDSAAYFCASSTSAEPQHFGDGTRLSIL.

The chain is built from TRBV6-5 and TRBJ1-1; perhaps TRBD1 as D (5 bases). Germline values: CDR1 MNHEY, CDR2 SVGAGI. CDR3 size: 16 residues. Trimming left V 1 base short and J 4 bases short, with 16 bases between. DNA for the CDR3: TGTGCCAGCAGTTACTATGGGGGGTCGGCGGGCACTGAAGCTTTCTTT. Translating gives CASSYYGGSAGTEAFF.

The rearrangement joins TRBV3-1 to TRBJ2-1; TRBD2 matches at 10 bases. The CDR3 spans 14 residues. Germline lookup yields CDR1 LGHDT and CDR2 YNNKEL (reference sequence). The V segment lost 3 bases and the J segment 7 bases; nucleotides outside the gene matches: 3. Here the CDR3 reads CASSQSGGVNEQFF. Written as DNA, the CDR3 is TGTGCCAGCAGCCAGAGCGGGGGGGTTAATGAGCAGTTCTTC.

The gene calls are TRBV5-1 and TRBJ1-1; D may be TRBD1 (5 bases). The CDR3 has 14 amino acids. Germline V gene data show CDR1 as SGHRS and CDR2 as YFSETQ. Deletions cut 2 bases from V and 1 base from J, with 9 bases between. CDR3 sequence reads: CASSLEDRNTEAFF. In nucleotides, the CDR3 is TGCGCCAGCAGCTTAGAAGACAGGAACACTGAAGCTTTCTTT. The full variable domain, in which reference TRBV5-1 and TRBJ1-1 provide the parts outside the CDR3, is KAGVTQTPRYLIKTRGQQVTLSCSPISGHRSVSWYQQTPGQGLQFLFEYFSETQRNKGNFPGRFSGRQFSNSRSEMNVSTLELGDSALYLCASSLEDRNTEAFFGQGTRLTVV.

The J gene is TRBJ2-7, the V gene TRBV20-1; 9 bases match TRBD2. Trimming at V came to 3 bases and at J to 7 bases, leaving 13 bases not matched to a gene. Germline V lookup: CDR1 DFQATT, CDR2 SNEGSKA (reference sequence). The CDR3 contains 15 residues. The CDR3 spells CSARPASGAVGEQYF. The CDR3 region has the DNA TGCAGTGCTAGGCCGGCTAGCGGGGCTGTAGGGGAGCAGTACTTC.

This chain links TRBV6-1 with TRBJ1-5, with 8 bases aligning to TRBD1. V gave up 7 bases and J gave up 0 bases; unmatched junction bases: 5. The CDR3 has 15 amino acids. In germline, CDR1 is MNHNS, CDR2 SASEGT. The CDR3 sequence is CASTRTGGSNQPQHF. The CDR3 nucleotides read TGTGCCAGCACCCGCACAGGGGGTAGCAATCAGCCCCAGCATTTT.

V is TRBV2 and J is TRBJ2-1; maybe TRBD1 (5 bases). CDR3 length: 15 residues. CDR1 and CDR2 from the germline V gene are SNHLY and FYNNEI. The V end lost 7 bases, the J end lost 3 bases, and 16 bases lay between the germline ends. CDR3 protein: CASIRQGQGYNEQFF. The DNA for the CDR3 is TGTGCCAGCATCCGTCAAGGCCAGGGCTACAATGAGCAGTTCTTC.

V is TRBV6-5 and J is TRBJ2-5; D not certain. Germline V CDR1 and CDR2: MNHEY, SVGAGI. V lost 0 bases to trimming and J lost 0 bases, with 5 bases between them. CDR3 size: 14 residues. The CDR3 region has the DNA TGTGCCAGCAGTTACTCGCCTCACCAAGAGACCCAGTACTTC. This translates into CASSYSPHQETQYF.

The chain couples TRBV15 to TRBJ1-1; D possibly corresponds to TRBD1 (5 bases). The length of the CDR3 is 13 residues. V was trimmed by 0 bases and J by 8 bases, leaving 10 bases between them. The germline gives CDR1 LNHNV, CDR2 YYDKDF (reference sequence). CDR3 DNA: TGTGCCACCAGCAGAGATGGGGCCGGCGAAGCTTTCTTT. This translates into CATSRDGAGEAFF.

The rearrangement uses TRBV7-3 and TRBJ1-1, with D tentatively TRBD1 (6 bases). CDR1 and CDR2 from the germline V gene are SGHTA and FQGTGA. Trimming stripped 4 bases from V and 1 base from J, with 16 bases between. This CDR3 contains 16 residues. In nucleotides, the CDR3 is TGTGCCAGCAGCTCCCGTGCAGGGGATTGGAACACTGAAGCTTTCTTT. It codes for CASSSRAGDWNTEAFF.

The chain joins TRBV18 to TRBJ1-2, with D possibly matching TRBD1 (5 bases). V was clipped by 1 base and J by 8 bases, with 11 bases between them. CDR1 and CDR2 from the germline V gene are KGHSH and LQKENI. There are 13 residues in the CDR3. The CDR3 here is CASSPRDSEGYTF. In nucleotides, the CDR3 is TGTGCCAGCTCACCACGAGACAGTGAAGGCTACACCTTC.

The CDR3 region is CASSIGGLREQYF. CDR3 DNA sequence: TGTGCCAGTAGTATCGGCGGTCTAAGGGAGCAGTACTTC. This chain uses TRBV19 with TRBJ2-7, with D uncertain. V was shortened by 3 bases and J by 7 bases, with 13 bases between the two germline ends. The CDR3 consists of 13 residues. The V gene's germline CDR1 is LNHDA and CDR2 SQIVND (reference sequence).